Below, one TCR beta chain is given with its context. Its antigen remains unidentified. This record comes from a study of T-cell memory formation after mild COVID-19. Overall study findings and caveats: Clones contracting over day 15 to 85 were CD4/CD8 balanced, with later expanders leaning CD4+.

The V and J ends lost 5 bases and 10 bases respectively, with 12 bases between them. CDR3 length: 12 residues. TCRdb fed the 5' RACE reads into MiXCR, producing one record per CDR3 protein. The sample has hundreds of thousands of distinct CDR3 sequences, about 16% seen once. Sequenced input: PBMCs or a T cell subset sorted from them (not recorded which). This TCR came from a man younger than 35 who had mild COVID-19 (a few samples of this study predate the infection). Cell type and time point are not known. The chain uses TRBV12-3 or TRBV12-4 and TRBJ2-1, with D possibly being TRBD1 (6 bases). CDR3 sequence: CASSTGTGEQFF. The CDR3 nucleotides read TGTGCCAGCAGTACAGGGACCGGGGAGCAGTTCTTC.